A selection of T cell receptor beta chains follows, all from one sample in a study of STAT5B mutations in CD4+ large granular lymphocyte leukemia. Here immunoSEQ multiplex PCR was the method, and the copy in TCRdb shows in-frame clones only, minus some. The data contain 40,000 or so clones, 75% to 85% of them singletons. The sequencing input was CD4+ T cells from blood buffy coats. Source of these receptors: a human donor in good health. Both conserved end residues are part of each CDR3. A D gene is named only where the DNA matches it firmly. The size of a clone is reported for some rows only, either as once, few or many, or as a class for expanded clones.

>TRBV10-3|once|TRBD2|TRBJ2-7
TGTGCCATCAGTGACTCCGGGACTAGCGGGAGTGTCGAGCAGTACTTC
CAISDSGTSGSVEQYF
>TRBV7-6|NA|TRBD2|TRBJ2-5
TGTGCCAGCAGCGGACTAGTCACGGGAGAGACCCAGTACTTC
CASSGLVTGETQYF
>TRBV6-4|NA|NA|TRBJ2-6
TGTGCCAGCAGTGACTCAAGCACTGGGGCCAACGTCCTGACTTTC
CASSDSSTGANVLTF
>TRBV7-6|NA|NA|TRBJ2-7
TGTGCCAGCAGCTTAAGGGCCCACGAGCAGTACTTC
CASSLRAHEQYF
>TRBV19|NA|NA|TRBJ2-1
TGTGCCAGTAGGTTCTCGAGCTCCTACAATGAGCAGTTCTTC
CASRFSSSYNEQFF
>TRBV4-2|few|NA|TRBJ2-1
TGTGCCAGCAGCCAAGATGGGCGGGGGCACAATGAGCAGTTCTTC
CASSQDGRGHNEQFF
>TRBV12-5|NA|TRBD2|TRBJ2-2
TGTGCTAGTGGTTTGGTAGCCCCCGCGCGCCAGACTAGCGGGTCGAACACCGGGGAGCTGTTTTTT
CASGLVAPARQTSGSNTGELFF
>TRBV6-1|NA|NA|TRBJ2-1
TGTGCCAGCAGTGGACTGACACTTGAGCAGTTCTTC
CASSGLTLEQFF
>TRBV16|NA|NA|TRBJ2-2
TGTGCCAGCAGCCTTACCGGGACTAACACCGGGGAGCTGTTTTTT
CASSLTGTNTGELFF
>TRBV11-2|NA|NA|TRBJ2-5
TGTGCCAGCAGCTTAGCTGGGGGAGGTTCAGAGACCCAGTACTTC
CASSLAGGGSETQYF
>TRBV19|NA|TRBD2|TRBJ2-7
TGTGCCAGTAGTGTCCCAAATAGCGGGGGCTCCTACGAGCAGTACTTC
CASSVPNSGGSYEQYF
>TRBV5-8|few|NA|TRBJ1-1
TGTGCCAGCAGCTTGGTTTCAGCGATGAACACTGAAGCTTTCTTT
CASSLVSAMNTEAFF
>TRBV19|once|TRBD1|TRBJ2-2
TGTGCCAGTAGTATGTGGACAGGGAGGAACACCGGGGAGCTGTTTTTT
CASSMWTGRNTGELFF
>TRBV7-6|NA|TRBD1|TRBJ1-2
TGTGCCAGCAGCGGACAGGGGTGGAATGGCTACACCTTC
CASSGQGWNGYTF
>TRBV7-9|NA|NA|TRBJ1-1
TGTGCCAGCAGCTCAGACAGGTTCACTGAAGCTTTCTTT
CASSSDRFTEAFF
>TRBV27|NA|TRBD2|TRBJ2-3
TGTGCCAGCAGTCCCCGACTAGCGGGAGCCACAGATACGCAGTATTTT
CASSPRLAGATDTQYF
>TRBV4-2|few|NA|TRBJ2-3
TGTGCCAGCAGCCAAGATAGGCAGGTTGGAGATACGCAGTATTTT
CASSQDRQVGDTQYF